This T cell receptor beta chain was observed in a study of vaccination and CD4 T cells after COVID-19. Broader study findings: SARS-CoV-2-reactive clonotypes rose nonsignificantly, with the median going from approximately 21 to 40.

This clonotype was detected only a few times. The antigen is not known. Sequencing of the DNA from cultured CD4+ T cells was carried out with the Oncomine TCR Beta short-read assay. One entry per CDR3 protein, called by TCRdb with MiXCR from the PCR reads. In the table there are about 16,000 distinct CDR3 sequences, less than 60% of which are singletons. Indicated treatment: roughly 10-day PBMC culture with coronavirus spike peptide pools or control peptides (ViraFEST assay). The CDR3 length is 15 residues. Per the germline V gene, CDR1 is MNHNS and CDR2 is SASEGT. V lost 5 bases, J lost 0 bases, and 11 bases lay in between.

This chain connects TRBV6-1 to TRBJ2-1; D might be TRBD1 (5 bases). This receptor was obtained from a human donor who had recovered from COVID-19. This specimen consisted of CD4+ T cells from blood, cultured in vitro, obtained before SARS-CoV-2 vaccination. The CDR3: CASSPRQSSYNEQFF. The CDR3 DNA reads as TGTGCCAGCAGTCCACGACAGAGCTCCTACAATGAGCAGTTCTTC.